This is a list of T cell receptor beta chains from one sample in a study of T cells in Graves' hyperthyroidism and ophthalmopathy. TCRdb passed the multiplex PCR reads through MiXCR, listing each CDR3 protein once. The repertoire holds under 650,000 distinct CDR3 sequences, with about 16% as singletons. The source material was blood. The source of these receptors is a woman aged 25 to 39 with Graves' hyperthyroidism. The CDR3 runs from the conserved cysteine through the conserved F or W. D genes are given only for firm matches. Some rows mark clone size as missing; the rest say once, few, many or name a class of expanded clone.

j_gene: TRBJ2-6; v_gene: TRBV2; abundance: many; d_gene: -; CDR3nt: TGTGCCAGCGAACAGAGCTCTGGGGCCAACGTCCTGACTTTC; CDR3aa: CASEQSSGANVLTF
j_gene: TRBJ2-7; v_gene: TRBV28; abundance: -; d_gene: -; CDR3nt: TGTGCCAGCAGTTTCGGAGTGAATTTGCGAGAGCAGTACTTC; CDR3aa: CASSFGVNLREQYF
j_gene: TRBJ2-5; v_gene: TRBV20-1; abundance: -; d_gene: TRBD2; CDR3nt: TGCAGTGCCCGACCTCTGGGGACTAGATGGGAGACCCAGTACTTC; CDR3aa: CSARPLGTRWETQYF
j_gene: TRBJ2-3; v_gene: TRBV6-5; abundance: many; d_gene: TRBD2; CDR3nt: TGTGCCAGCAGTTACGGGCTAGCGGGAGGGTACAATGCAGATACGCAGTATTTT; CDR3aa: CASSYGLAGGYNADTQYF
j_gene: TRBJ2-2; v_gene: TRBV6-2/TRBV6-3; abundance: few; d_gene: TRBD1; CDR3nt: TGTGCCAGCAGTTTTCCAGGGGGTATGAACACCGGGGAGCTGTTTTTT; CDR3aa: CASSFPGGMNTGELFF
j_gene: TRBJ2-7; v_gene: TRBV28; abundance: many; d_gene: TRBD2; CDR3nt: TGTGCCAGCAGTTTCGGTGCGGGAGGCTTCTCCTACGAGCAGTACTTC; CDR3aa: CASSFGAGGFSYEQYF
j_gene: TRBJ2-2; v_gene: TRBV7-8; abundance: -; d_gene: TRBD2; CDR3nt: TGTGCCAGCAGCATGAACCCGGGACTAGCGGGAGACACCGGGGAGCTGTTTTTT; CDR3aa: CASSMNPGLAGDTGELFF
j_gene: TRBJ1-3; v_gene: TRBV5-6; abundance: few; d_gene: -; CDR3nt: TGTGCCAGCAGCCTCGGAGACCTGGCTGGAAACACCATATATTTT; CDR3aa: CASSLGDLAGNTIYF
j_gene: TRBJ2-2; v_gene: TRBV5-1; abundance: many; d_gene: -; CDR3nt: TGCGCCAGCAGCTTGGACCGGGGCACGGGCGGGGAGCTGTTTTTT; CDR3aa: CASSLDRGTGGELFF
j_gene: TRBJ2-7; v_gene: TRBV15; abundance: few; d_gene: -; CDR3nt: TGTGCCACCAGCAGAGATCGGCTAGTCGGTTTGTACGAGCAGTACTTC; CDR3aa: CATSRDRLVGLYEQYF
j_gene: TRBJ2-5; v_gene: TRBV7-9; abundance: few; d_gene: -; CDR3nt: TGTGCCAGCAGCCCTCTCCCGGGACGTCAAGAGACCCAGTACTTC; CDR3aa: CASSPLPGRQETQYF
j_gene: TRBJ2-7; v_gene: TRBV6-2/TRBV6-3; abundance: -; d_gene: TRBD2; CDR3nt: TGTGCCAGCAGTTATGGACTAGCGACCTACGAGCAGTACTTC; CDR3aa: CASSYGLATYEQYF
j_gene: TRBJ1-1; v_gene: TRBV2; abundance: many; d_gene: TRBD1; CDR3nt: TGTGCCAGCAGCGCCGGGACAGGGGTGGGGGGACGGGGTGAAGCTTTCTTT; CDR3aa: CASSAGTGVGGRGEAFF
j_gene: TRBJ2-2; v_gene: TRBV11-2; abundance: many; d_gene: TRBD2; CDR3nt: TGTGCCAGCAGACACCCCCTGACTAGCGGGAGGGCCGGGGAGCTGTTTTTT; CDR3aa: CASRHPLTSGRAGELFF
j_gene: TRBJ1-2; v_gene: TRBV6-2/TRBV6-3; abundance: many; d_gene: TRBD1; CDR3nt: TGTGCCAGCAGTTACGCTTACGGACAGGATGAATATGGCTACACCTTC; CDR3aa: CASSYAYGQDEYGYTF
j_gene: TRBJ2-1; v_gene: TRBV30; abundance: many; d_gene: TRBD2; CDR3nt: TGTGCCTGGAGTCCCCTAGCGGGAGGGCATCAGTTCTTC; CDR3aa: CAWSPLAGGHQFF
j_gene: TRBJ2-7; v_gene: TRBV28; abundance: many; d_gene: TRBD2; CDR3nt: TGTGCCAGCAGTCCTTTGGGGGGACTATACGAGCAGTACTTC; CDR3aa: CASSPLGGLYEQYF
j_gene: TRBJ2-7; v_gene: TRBV7-2; abundance: -; d_gene: -; CDR3nt: TGTGCCAGCAGCCCCCTTGGGGGCTACTCCTACGAGCAGTACTTC; CDR3aa: CASSPLGGYSYEQYF
j_gene: TRBJ2-1; v_gene: TRBV4-1; abundance: many; d_gene: TRBD1; CDR3nt: TGCGCCAGCAGCCGTCGGGACAGGGAGGTCAATGAGCAGTTCTTC; CDR3aa: CASSRRDREVNEQFF
j_gene: TRBJ2-3; v_gene: TRBV28; abundance: many; d_gene: -; CDR3nt: TGTGCCAGCAGCCAGCAGCAGTTCTCCCGGGATACGCAGTATTTT; CDR3aa: CASSQQQFSRDTQYF
j_gene: TRBJ1-1; v_gene: TRBV11-1; abundance: many; d_gene: TRBD1; CDR3nt: TGTGCCAGCAGCCCCTGGGACAGGGGTGGACCTGAAGCTTTCTTT; CDR3aa: CASSPWDRGGPEAFF
j_gene: TRBJ2-7; v_gene: TRBV20-1; abundance: -; d_gene: -; CDR3nt: TGCAGTGCTAGTTTGAAAACGACCTTATACTACGAGCAGTACTTC; CDR3aa: CSASLKTTLYYEQYF
j_gene: TRBJ2-3; v_gene: TRBV28; abundance: many; d_gene: -; CDR3nt: TGTGCCACCCAAGTATATTCCACAGATACGCAGTATTTT; CDR3aa: CATQVYSTDTQYF
j_gene: TRBJ1-1; v_gene: TRBV27; abundance: many; d_gene: -; CDR3nt: TGTGCCAGCAGTTTAACAGGATCGGGTGAAGCTTTCTTT; CDR3aa: CASSLTGSGEAFF
j_gene: TRBJ1-1; v_gene: TRBV12-3/TRBV12-4; abundance: -; d_gene: -; CDR3nt: TGTGCCAGCAGTTTAAGAGGGGGAGGGTTTAACACTGAAGCTTTCTTT; CDR3aa: CASSLRGGGFNTEAFF
j_gene: TRBJ2-5; v_gene: TRBV7-9; abundance: -; d_gene: -; CDR3nt: TGTGCCAGCAGCGCCTTAACTAGGGTTGAGACCCAGTACTTC; CDR3aa: CASSALTRVETQYF
j_gene: TRBJ2-7; v_gene: TRBV20-1; abundance: few; d_gene: -; CDR3nt: TGCAGTGCTAAGGGATCTCCCTACGAGCAGTACTTC; CDR3aa: CSAKGSPYEQYF
j_gene: TRBJ2-3; v_gene: TRBV6-1; abundance: many; d_gene: -; CDR3nt: TGTGCCAGCAGGCCAGGGGGCACAGATACGCAGTATTTT; CDR3aa: CASRPGGTDTQYF
j_gene: TRBJ2-3; v_gene: TRBV5-6; abundance: -; d_gene: TRBD2; CDR3nt: TGTGCCAGCAGCTTGGCCGGGACTAGCGGGAAGAACACAGATACGCAGTATTTT; CDR3aa: CASSLAGTSGKNTDTQYF
j_gene: TRBJ2-3; v_gene: TRBV11-2; abundance: few; d_gene: TRBD2; CDR3nt: TGTGCCAGCAGCTTAGATCGTCCTCTTGCTAGCGGGAAAGATACGCAGTATTTT; CDR3aa: CASSLDRPLASGKDTQYF
j_gene: TRBJ2-7; v_gene: TRBV4-3; abundance: -; d_gene: -; CDR3nt: TGCGCCAGCAGCCAAGTCGGGATAGGCCCCTACGAGCAGTACTTC; CDR3aa: CASSQVGIGPYEQYF
j_gene: TRBJ1-2; v_gene: TRBV5-5; abundance: many; d_gene: -; CDR3nt: TGTGCCAGCAGCTTTGGGCCACAGGGCGACTATGGCTACACCTTC; CDR3aa: CASSFGPQGDYGYTF
j_gene: TRBJ2-7; v_gene: TRBV20-1; abundance: many; d_gene: TRBD2; CDR3nt: TGCAGTGCCCAGACTAGCGGGAGGGCCCGGGAGCAGTACTTC; CDR3aa: CSAQTSGRAREQYF
j_gene: TRBJ2-4; v_gene: TRBV7-9; abundance: -; d_gene: TRBD2; CDR3nt: TGTGCCAGCAGCTTTAGCCAGCGGGAGGTTGGGGGAGCCAAAAACATTCAGTACTTC; CDR3aa: CASSFSQREVGGAKNIQYF
j_gene: TRBJ2-7; v_gene: TRBV28; abundance: many; d_gene: -; CDR3nt: TGTGCCAGCAGCGCCCGGCGATGGACAGTACGATCCTACGAGCAGTACTTC; CDR3aa: CASSARRWTVRSYEQYF
j_gene: TRBJ2-7; v_gene: TRBV7-2; abundance: many; d_gene: -; CDR3nt: TGTGCCAGCAGCTTAGCGGGGGCGCGGGAGCAGTACTTC; CDR3aa: CASSLAGAREQYF
j_gene: TRBJ1-5; v_gene: TRBV12-3/TRBV12-4; abundance: few; d_gene: TRBD1; CDR3nt: TGTGCCAGCAGTGATTACAGGGGGTGGCCCCAGCATTTT; CDR3aa: CASSDYRGWPQHF
j_gene: TRBJ2-3; v_gene: TRBV27; abundance: -; d_gene: -; CDR3nt: TGTGCCAGCAGACCTCCGGACCTAGTCCCACCAGGTACAGATACGCAGTATTTT; CDR3aa: CASRPPDLVPPGTDTQYF